The 18 T cell receptor beta chains reported below all come from one sample, sequenced in a study of beta chain features in type 1 diabetes. Sequencing targeted expressed TCRB transcripts, as all isolated RNA had been reverse transcribed. Clones were sequenced by immunoSEQ multiplex PCR, and TCRdb holds only the in-frame ones, with some missing. The sample yields 900,000 or so clones, roughly a sixth seen once. The specimen was naive CD4+ T cells from blood. The receptors shown here come from a woman younger than 35 in good health.

This clone has more than one count but fewer than ten. This sequence joins TRBV5-6 and TRBJ1-5; D uncertain. The CDR3 runs 15 residues. The germline V and J ends were trimmed by 2 bases and 0 bases, with 9 bases remaining between them. Germline assignment: CDR1 SGHDT and CDR2 YYEEEE. This chain's CDR3 is CASSFGFSSNQPQHF. CDR3 coding DNA: TGTGCCAGCAGCTTCGGGTTTTCTAGCAATCAGCCCCAGCATTTT.

The chain links TRBV27 to TRBJ2-4; 8 positions agree with TRBD1. Germline values: CDR1 MNHEY, CDR2 SMNVEV (reference sequence). Losses at the gene ends were 6 bases for V and 11 bases for J; bases not matched to a gene: 12. The CDR3 has 14 amino acids. DNA for the CDR3: TGTGCCAGCAGCACAGGGGGGAGGAGCGGTTTTCAGTACTTC. Amino acid sequence: CASSTGGRSGFQYF.

V and J are TRBV28 and TRBJ2-7, with 9 bases matching TRBD1. Germline V CDR1 and CDR2: MDHEN, SYDVKM. CDR3 length equals 14 residues. The trim removed 6 bases at V and 4 bases at J, leaving 7 bases unmatched. This chain's CDR3 is CASSDTGGRYEQYF. The CDR3 DNA follows: TGTGCCAGCAGCGACACAGGGGGCAGGTACGAGCAGTACTTC.

This chain uses TRBV5-7 with TRBJ2-2, with TRBD2 matching over 12 bases. TRBV5-7 is treated as an ORF (open reading frame) with a function not yet certain. Trimming cost V 4 bases and J 6 bases; bases outside gene matches: 16. CDR3 length: 19 amino acids. The CDR3 coding sequence is TGTGCCAGCAGCCGCCGACTAGCGGGAGATCGGAAGGGCCCCGGGGAGCTGTTTTTT. Encoded protein: CASSRRLAGDRKGPGELFF.

Concerning this clone: This CDR3 is also generated by other DNA sequences in the sample. The V gene is TRBV2, the J gene TRBJ2-7; D is possibly TRBD2 (6 bases). The V gene lost 4 bases and the J gene lost 7 bases, with 8 bases spanning the gap. Germline assignment: CDR1 SNHLY and CDR2 FYNNEI. This CDR3 contains 11 residues. CDR3 in DNA: TGTGCCAGCAGTGCAGGAGGGGAGCAGTACTTC. It codes for CASSAGGEQYF.

This clone appeared once. The chain carries TRBV7-8 and TRBJ1-3, with D uncertain. This CDR3 comprises 17 residues. The germline V gene has CDR1 SGHVS and CDR2 FQNEAQ. Trimming removed 4 bases at V and 0 bases at J, with 16 bases between. CDR3 residues: CASSSRGLLSSGNTIYF. The DNA of the CDR3 is TGTGCCAGCAGCTCGAGAGGATTGTTAAGCTCTGGAAACACCATATATTTT.

The chain uses TRBV2 and TRBJ1-2; 9 bases are shared with TRBD1. Trimming took 6 bases from V and 8 from J; bases not matched to a gene: 13. This CDR3 has 15 residues. Germline CDR1 is SNHLY and CDR2 is FYNNEI. CDR3 residues: CASRKPTGGAEGYTF. Here the CDR3 DNA reads TGTGCCAGCAGGAAACCAACAGGGGGCGCGGAAGGCTACACCTTC.

The CDR3 sequence: CASSPGLAADTQYF. Here the CDR3 DNA reads TGTGCCAGCAGCCCTGGCTTAGCCGCAGATACGCAGTATTTT. The chain uses TRBV7-3 and TRBJ2-3; D is undetermined. V shed 5 bases and J shed 4 bases, with 13 bases lying between them. This CDR3 is built from 14 residues. Germline V gene lookup returns CDR1 SGHTA and CDR2 FQGTGA.

The rearrangement joins TRBV7-9 to TRBJ1-5; the D gene is possibly TRBD1 (5 bases). With 1 base removed from V and 1 base from J, the gap between germline ends came to 5 bases. Germline assignment: CDR1 SEHNR and CDR2 FQNEAQ (reference sequence). This CDR3 region has 14 residues. The CDR3, as DNA: TGTGCCAGCAGCTTAGGACAGAGCAATCAGCCCCAGCATTTT. This translates into CASSLGQSNQPQHF.

This clone was observed a few times. The chain uses TRBV28 and TRBJ2-2; 12 nucleotides match TRBD2. This CDR3 comprises 18 residues. V trimming: 5 bases; J trimming: 0 bases; junction bases outside the gene matches: 7. Looked up from germline, CDR1 is MDHEN and CDR2 is SYDVKM. CDR3: CASSPTWTSGTNTGELFF. The CDR3 bases are TGTGCCAGCAGTCCCACCTGGACTAGCGGGACGAACACCGGGGAGCTGTTTTTT.

This clone occurred a few times. V and J are TRBV19 and TRBJ2-7, with a possible D match to TRBD2 (5 bases). V lost 3 bases and J lost 3, with 12 bases in between. Germline V lookup: CDR1 LNHDA, CDR2 SQIVND (reference sequence). The CDR3 sequence is 14 residues long. The CDR3 nucleotides are TGTGCCAGTAGTATTGGTTGGGAGAGCTACGAGCAGTACTTC. Protein sequence: CASSIGWESYEQYF.

This clone was seen a handful of times. The chain employs TRBV5-6 and TRBJ1-1, with 8 bases fitting TRBD1. The germline V gene has CDR1 SGHDT and CDR2 YYEEEE. Losses at the gene ends were 4 bases for V and 3 bases for J; bases not matched to a gene: 8. The CDR3 runs to 15 residues. The CDR3 DNA is TGTGCCAGCAGCCGAATAAACAGGGGGGACACTGAAGCTTTCTTT. Translated, it gives CASSRINRGDTEAFF.

This clone was picked up a small number of times. The chain joins TRBV29-1 to TRBJ2-3; either TRBD1 or TRBD2 may fit D (5 bases each). The germline V gene has CDR1 SQVTM and CDR2 ANQGSEA. With 7 bases removed from V and 2 bases from J, the gap between germline ends came to 13 bases. This CDR3 contains 13 residues. The CDR3 here is CSAGRKLTDTQYF. For the CDR3, the DNA is TGCAGCGCGGGACGGAAACTCACAGATACGCAGTATTTT.

In this sample, this clone turned up a few times. The V call is TRBV29-1, the J call TRBJ2-5; TRBD1 matches 11 bases. The CDR3 extends over 13 amino acids. CDR1 SQVTM and CDR2 ANQGSEA come from the germline V gene. Trimming removed 4 bases from V and 11 bases from J; junction bases left unmatched: 9. The CDR3 is CSVGGQGGREQYF. CDR3 DNA: TGCAGCGTTGGGGGACAGGGGGGACGAGAGCAGTACTTC. The variable domain in full, completed from reference TRBV29-1 and TRBJ2-5, reads SAVISQKPSRDICQRGTSLTIQCQVDSQVTMMFWYRQQPGQSLTLIATANQGSEATYESGFVIDKFPISRPNLTFSTLTVSNMSPEDSSIYLCSVGGQGGREQYFGPGTRLLVL.

The chain couples TRBV6-6 to TRBJ2-5; 10 bases match TRBD2. The CDR3 sequence is 16 residues long. Per the germline V gene, CDR1 is MNHNY and CDR2 is SVGAGI (reference sequence). Losses at the gene ends were 5 bases for V and 1 base for J; bases not matched to a gene: 7. In DNA form, the CDR3 reads TGTGCCAGCAGTGGCCAGACTAGCGGGCTCCAAGAGACCCAGTACTTC. Translated, it gives CASSGQTSGLQETQYF.

The chain has TRBV5-1 and TRBJ1-2; 9 bases fit TRBD1. Per germline, CDR1 SGHRS and CDR2 YFSETQ. This CDR3 has 14 amino acids. V was pared by 3 bases and J by 6 bases, with 6 bases of the junction left unmatched. In DNA form, the CDR3 reads TGCGCCAGCAGCTCGGACAGGGGAACCCATGGCTACACCTTC. Translated, it gives CASSSDRGTHGYTF. Supplemented by reference TRBV5-1 and TRBJ1-2, the full variable domain reads KAGVTQTPRYLIKTRGQQVTLSCSPISGHRSVSWYQQTPGQGLQFLFEYFSETQRNKGNFPGRFSGRQFSNSRSEMNVSTLELGDSALYLCASSSDRGTHGYTFGSGTRLTVV.

A word on this clone: The sample carries other DNA sequences with the same CDR3. CDR3: CASSYSRLAAYEQYF. In DNA form, the CDR3 reads TGTGCCAGCAGTTACTCGAGACTAGCGGCCTACGAGCAGTACTTC. The genes are TRBV6-5 and TRBJ2-7; 9 bases line up with TRBD2. V trimming: 0 bases; J trimming: 2 bases; junction bases outside the gene matches: 2. CDR1 and CDR2 (germline): MNHEY, SVGAGI. The CDR3 contains 15 residues.

This chain uses TRBV9 with TRBJ2-7; a weak D match, TRBD1 (5 bases). V was shortened by 2 bases and J by 0 bases, with 12 bases between the two germline ends. From germline, CDR1 is SGDLS and CDR2 YYNGEE. The CDR3 is made up of 15 amino acids. Here the CDR3 DNA reads TGTGCCAGCAGCGTGAACTCAGGGCCCTCCTACGAGCAGTACTTC. This sequence encodes CASSVNSGPSYEQYF.